This paragraph reports one TCR beta chain. Its antigen is not identified. The data were obtained in a study of graft-versus-host responses after intestinal transplantation. Study at large: Multivisceral, liver-intestinal, or isolated intestinal transplants were given to recipients.

The CDR3 consists of 14 residues. The germline CDR1 and CDR2 sequences are LNHNV and YYDKDF (reference sequence). V gave up 1 base and J gave up 4 bases; unmatched junction bases: 3. General study findings and limits: Among recipient marrow samples, GvH clones were found; some appeared first in ileum or blood.

Repertoires were generated with immunoSEQ multiplex PCR, while TCRdb's copy carries only in-frame clones and drops some. Of more than 80,000 clones listed, about 88% were seen once; the top ten hold 0.34%. The specimen was unstimulated CD4+ T cells sorted from spleen or lymph node cells, collected before intestinal transplant. The sequence was obtained from a human donor who received an intestinal transplant. The V and J genes are TRBV15 and TRBJ2-5; TRBD2 agrees at 7 bases. Here the CDR3 DNA reads TGTGCCACCAGCAGAGGGGGGGGAGCAGAGACCCAGTACTTC. As protein: CATSRGGGAETQYF.